This T cell receptor beta chain was sequenced for a study of cytomegalovirus exposure and HLA in healthy donors. Study-wide context: Some 180 million T cells yielded 90 million to 130 million unique TCR beta sequences in earlier analysis. Among over 350 genotyped donors, roughly 80% fell in the Caucasian-associated ancestry cluster. Findings and limits, study-wide: About 87% or about 30% of the time was how often most TCR beta V segments were productive, according to an earlier analysis.

As regards this clone: The target antigen is unknown.

CDR3 length equals 11 residues. Trimming removed 7 bases at V and 2 bases at J, with 6 bases between. Germline CDR1 reads MNHNY; CDR2 reads SVGAGI (reference sequence). The primer mix had 60 Vbeta and 13 Jbeta primers. Assay: immunoSEQ multiplex PCR; the TCRdb copy retains only in-frame clones and omits some. Its clone listing holds 130,000 to 150,000 clones. The sequenced material came from PBMCs. This receptor was identified in a male donor in good health and CMV-seronegative. The chain employs TRBV6-6 and TRBJ2-7; D is unclear. Written as DNA, the CDR3 is TGTGCCAGCACCTCGGCCTACGAGCAGTACTTC. Translated, it gives CASTSAYEQYF.